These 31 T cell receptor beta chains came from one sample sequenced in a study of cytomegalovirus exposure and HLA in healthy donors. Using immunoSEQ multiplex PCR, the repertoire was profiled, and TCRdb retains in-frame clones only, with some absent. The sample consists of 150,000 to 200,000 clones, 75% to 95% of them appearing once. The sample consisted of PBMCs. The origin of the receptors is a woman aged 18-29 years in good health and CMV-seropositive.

CDR3 amino acids: CASSLFHRTGNYEQYF. The CDR3 DNA sequence: TGTGCCAGCAGTCTATTCCATCGGACAGGGAACTACGAGCAGTACTTC. The J gene is TRBJ2-7, the V gene TRBV6-7, with TRBD1 matching over 8 bases. TRBV6-7 is identified as an open reading frame with a role that is uncertain. The CDR3 contains 16 residues. The J segment lost 3 bases and the V segment lost 5 bases, leaving 12 bases of the junction unmatched.

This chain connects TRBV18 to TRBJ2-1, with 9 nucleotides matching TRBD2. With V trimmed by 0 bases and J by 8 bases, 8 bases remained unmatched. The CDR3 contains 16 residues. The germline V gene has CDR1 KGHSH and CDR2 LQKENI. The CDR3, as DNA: TGTGCCAGCTCACCACCTCCGGTGGGACTAGCTGATGAGCAGTTCTTC. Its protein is CASSPPPVGLADEQFF.

Written as DNA, the CDR3 is TGTGCCAGCAGTGCACAGGGAGGGGTAGTCAATCAGCCCCAGCATTTT. It translates to CASSAQGGVVNQPQHF. The V and J genes are TRBV2 and TRBJ1-5, with D possibly matching TRBD1 (6 bases). CDR1 is SNHLY, CDR2 FYNNEI, per germline. The CDR3 totals 16 residues. Deletions cut 4 bases from V and 3 bases from J, with 16 bases between.

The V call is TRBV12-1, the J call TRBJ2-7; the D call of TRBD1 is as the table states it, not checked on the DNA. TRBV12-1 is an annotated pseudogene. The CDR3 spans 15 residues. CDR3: CASSFWDRGTYEQYF. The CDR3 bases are TGTGCCAGCAGCTTTTGGGACAGGGGGACCTACGAGCAGTACTTC.

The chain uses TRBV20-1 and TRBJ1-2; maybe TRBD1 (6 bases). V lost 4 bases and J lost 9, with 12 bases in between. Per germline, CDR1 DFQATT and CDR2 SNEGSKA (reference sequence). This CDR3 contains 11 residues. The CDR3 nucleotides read TGCAGTGCTATCACACAGGGACGCTACACCTTC. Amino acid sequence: CSAITQGRYTF.

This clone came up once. CDR3 in DNA: TGTGCCAGCAGGACCCAGGGGAGTGGGACTGAAGCTTTCTTT. It is translated as CASRTQGSGTEAFF. This chain joins TRBV2 and TRBJ1-1; the D gene is possibly TRBD1 (6 bases). The V gene's germline CDR1 is SNHLY and CDR2 FYNNEI. V lost 6 bases, J lost 5 bases, and 16 bases lay in between. The CDR3 sequence is 14 residues long. The full variable domain, completed using reference TRBV2 and TRBJ1-1, is EPEVTQTPSHQVTQMGQEVILRCVPISNHLYFYWYRQILGQKVEFLVSFYNNEISEKSEIFDDQFSVERPDGSNFTLKIRSTKLEDSAMYFCASRTQGSGTEAFFGQGTRLTVV.

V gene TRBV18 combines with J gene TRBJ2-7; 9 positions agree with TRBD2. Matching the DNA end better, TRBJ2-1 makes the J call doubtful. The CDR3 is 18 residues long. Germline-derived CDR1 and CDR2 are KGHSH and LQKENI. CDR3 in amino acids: CASSPILAGWGSYNEQFF. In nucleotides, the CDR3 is TGTGCCAGCTCACCTATTCTAGCGGGGTGGGGGTCCTACAATGAGCAGTTCTTC.

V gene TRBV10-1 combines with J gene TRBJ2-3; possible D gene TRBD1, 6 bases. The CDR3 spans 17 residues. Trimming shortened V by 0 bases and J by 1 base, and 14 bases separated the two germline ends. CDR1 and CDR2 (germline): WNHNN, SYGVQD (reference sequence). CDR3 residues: CASSESGTGIGTDTQYF. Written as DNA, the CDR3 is TGCGCCAGCAGTGAGTCGGGAACAGGGATTGGCACAGATACGCAGTATTTT.

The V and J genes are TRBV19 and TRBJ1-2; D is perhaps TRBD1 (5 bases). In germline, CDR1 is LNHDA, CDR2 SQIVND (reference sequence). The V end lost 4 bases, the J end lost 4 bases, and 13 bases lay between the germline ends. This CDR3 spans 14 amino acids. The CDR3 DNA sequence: TGTGCCAGTAGTAGCCAGGGCCACCGCTATGGCTACACCTTC. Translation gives CASSSQGHRYGYTF.

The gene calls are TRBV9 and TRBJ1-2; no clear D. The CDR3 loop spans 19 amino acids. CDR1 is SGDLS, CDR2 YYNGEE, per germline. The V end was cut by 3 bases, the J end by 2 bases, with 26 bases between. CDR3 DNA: TGTGCCAGCAGCGCCTCCTTTGCGGGTACCCGCCTAATGAACTATGGCTACACCTTC. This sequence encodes CASSASFAGTRLMNYGYTF.

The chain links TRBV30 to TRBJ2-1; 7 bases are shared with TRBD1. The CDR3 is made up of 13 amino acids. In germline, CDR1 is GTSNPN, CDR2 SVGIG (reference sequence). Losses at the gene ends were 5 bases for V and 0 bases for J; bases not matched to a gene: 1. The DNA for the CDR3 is TGTGCCTGGGGACAGGTCTCCTACAATGAGCAGTTCTTC. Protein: CAWGQVSYNEQFF.

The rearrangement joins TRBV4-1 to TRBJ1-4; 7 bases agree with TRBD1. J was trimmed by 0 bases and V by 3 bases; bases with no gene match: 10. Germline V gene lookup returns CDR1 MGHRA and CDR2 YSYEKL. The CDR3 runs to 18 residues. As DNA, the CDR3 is TGCGCCAGCAGCCACTCACCCGACAGGGCCTCAACTAATGAAAAACTGTTTTTT. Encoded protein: CASSHSPDRASTNEKLFF.

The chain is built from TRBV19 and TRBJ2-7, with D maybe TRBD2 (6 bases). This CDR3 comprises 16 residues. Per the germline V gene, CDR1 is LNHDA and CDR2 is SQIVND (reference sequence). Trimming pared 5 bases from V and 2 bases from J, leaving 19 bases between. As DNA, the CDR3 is TGTGCCAGTAGTCCCACGTTGGGGGGTTCAGCCTACGAGCAGTACTTC. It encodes CASSPTLGGSAYEQYF.

CDR3: CASSDRVHGYTF. CDR3 sequence (DNA): TGTGCCAGCTCGGACAGGGTACATGGCTACACCTTC. The chain recombines TRBV6-5 with TRBJ1-2, with 8 nucleotides matching TRBD1. Germline CDR1 reads MNHEY; CDR2 reads SVGAGI. This CDR3 has 12 amino acids. V shed 8 bases and J 6 bases; nucleotides not matched to a gene: 5.

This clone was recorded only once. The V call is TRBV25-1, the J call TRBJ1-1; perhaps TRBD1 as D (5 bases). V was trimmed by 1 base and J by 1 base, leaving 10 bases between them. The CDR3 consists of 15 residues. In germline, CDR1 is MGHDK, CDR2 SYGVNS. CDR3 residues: CASSESGGTNTEAFF. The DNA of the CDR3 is TGTGCCAGCAGTGAATCGGGGGGAACGAACACTGAAGCTTTCTTT.

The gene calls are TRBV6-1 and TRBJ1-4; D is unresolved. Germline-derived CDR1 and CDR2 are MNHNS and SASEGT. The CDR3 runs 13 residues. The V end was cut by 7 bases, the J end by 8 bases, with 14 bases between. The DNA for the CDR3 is TGTGCCAGCACGACACTTTTAGACGAAAAACTGTTTTTT. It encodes CASTTLLDEKLFF.

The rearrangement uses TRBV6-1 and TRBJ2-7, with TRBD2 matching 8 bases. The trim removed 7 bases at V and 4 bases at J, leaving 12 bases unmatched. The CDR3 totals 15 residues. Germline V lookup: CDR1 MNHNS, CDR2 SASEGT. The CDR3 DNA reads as TGTGCCAGCACTCAAAGGTCGAGCGGGAGTTACGAGCAGTACTTC. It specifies CASTQRSSGSYEQYF.

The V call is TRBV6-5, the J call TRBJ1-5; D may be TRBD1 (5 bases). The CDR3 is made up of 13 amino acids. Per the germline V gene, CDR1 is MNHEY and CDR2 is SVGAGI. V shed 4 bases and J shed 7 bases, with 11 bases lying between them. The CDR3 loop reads CASSSRVSQPQHF. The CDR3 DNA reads TGTGCCAGCAGTTCCAGGGTTTCGCAGCCCCAGCATTTT.

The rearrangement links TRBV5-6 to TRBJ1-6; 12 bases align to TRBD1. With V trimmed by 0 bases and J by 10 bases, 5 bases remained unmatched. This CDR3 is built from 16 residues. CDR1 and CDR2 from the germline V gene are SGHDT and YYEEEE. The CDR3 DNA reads TGTGCCAGCAGCTTGGGGGACAGGGGGCCGGGATCACCCCTCCACTTT. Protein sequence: CASSLGDRGPGSPLHF.

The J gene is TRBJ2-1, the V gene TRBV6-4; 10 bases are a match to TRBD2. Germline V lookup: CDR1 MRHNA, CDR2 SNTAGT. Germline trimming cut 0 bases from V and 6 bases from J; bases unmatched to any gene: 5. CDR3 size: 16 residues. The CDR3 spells CASSDSFQRGGNEQFF. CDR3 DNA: TGTGCCAGCAGTGACTCGTTCCAGCGGGGGGGCAATGAGCAGTTCTTC.

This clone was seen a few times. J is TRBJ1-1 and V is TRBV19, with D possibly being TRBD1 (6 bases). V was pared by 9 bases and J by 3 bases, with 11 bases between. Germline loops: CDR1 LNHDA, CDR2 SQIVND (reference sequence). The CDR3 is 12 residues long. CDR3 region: CASQGLDTEAFF. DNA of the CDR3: TGTGCCAGCCAGGGGTTAGACACTGAAGCTTTCTTT.

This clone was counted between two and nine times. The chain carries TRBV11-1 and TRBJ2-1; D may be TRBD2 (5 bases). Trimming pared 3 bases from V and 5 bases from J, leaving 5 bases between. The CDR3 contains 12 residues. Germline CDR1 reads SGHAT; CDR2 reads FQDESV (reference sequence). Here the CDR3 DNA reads TGTGCCAGCAGCTTTAGCGACAATGAGCAGTTCTTC. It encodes CASSFSDNEQFF.

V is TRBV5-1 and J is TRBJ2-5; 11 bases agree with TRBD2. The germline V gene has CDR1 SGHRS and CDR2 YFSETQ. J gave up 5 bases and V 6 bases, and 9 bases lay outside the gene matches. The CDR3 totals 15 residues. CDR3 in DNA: TGCGCCAGCACCCGAGCCCCTAGCGGGGGGGAGACCCAGTACTTC. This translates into CASTRAPSGGETQYF. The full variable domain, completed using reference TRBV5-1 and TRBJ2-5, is KAGVTQTPRYLIKTRGQQVTLSCSPISGHRSVSWYQQTPGQGLQFLFEYFSETQRNKGNFPGRFSGRQFSNSRSEMNVSTLELGDSALYLCASTRAPSGGETQYFGPGTRLLVL.

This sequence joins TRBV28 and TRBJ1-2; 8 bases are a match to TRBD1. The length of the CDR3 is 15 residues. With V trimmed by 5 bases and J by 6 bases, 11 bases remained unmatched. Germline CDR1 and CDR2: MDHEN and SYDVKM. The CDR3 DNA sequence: TGTGCCAGCAGTCGTACGGGACAGGCAGAGAATGGCTACACCTTC. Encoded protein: CASSRTGQAENGYTF.

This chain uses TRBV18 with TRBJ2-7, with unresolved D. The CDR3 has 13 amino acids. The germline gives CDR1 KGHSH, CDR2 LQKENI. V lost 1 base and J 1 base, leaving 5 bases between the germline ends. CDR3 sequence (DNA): TGTGCCAGCTCACCACTCCCTTCCTACGAGCAGTACTTC. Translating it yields CASSPLPSYEQYF.

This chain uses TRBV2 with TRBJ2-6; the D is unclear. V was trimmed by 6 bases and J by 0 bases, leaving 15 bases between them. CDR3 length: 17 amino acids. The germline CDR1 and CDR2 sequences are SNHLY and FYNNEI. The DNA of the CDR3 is TGTGCCAGCAGCTTAAACAGAGATCTCTCTGGGGCCAACGTCCTGACTTTC. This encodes CASSLNRDLSGANVLTF.

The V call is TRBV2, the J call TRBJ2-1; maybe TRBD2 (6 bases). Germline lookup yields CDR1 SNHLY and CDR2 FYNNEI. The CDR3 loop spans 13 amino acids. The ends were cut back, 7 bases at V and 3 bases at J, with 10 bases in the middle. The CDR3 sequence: CASKAGSYNEQFF. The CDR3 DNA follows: TGTGCCAGCAAGGCGGGAAGCTACAATGAGCAGTTCTTC.

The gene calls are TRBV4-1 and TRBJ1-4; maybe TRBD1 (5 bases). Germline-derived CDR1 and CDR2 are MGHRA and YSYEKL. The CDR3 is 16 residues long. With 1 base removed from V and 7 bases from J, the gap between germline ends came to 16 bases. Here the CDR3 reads CASSQGGGAGSEKLFF. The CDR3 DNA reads TGCGCCAGCAGCCAAGGTGGGGGAGCCGGGAGTGAAAAACTGTTTTTT.

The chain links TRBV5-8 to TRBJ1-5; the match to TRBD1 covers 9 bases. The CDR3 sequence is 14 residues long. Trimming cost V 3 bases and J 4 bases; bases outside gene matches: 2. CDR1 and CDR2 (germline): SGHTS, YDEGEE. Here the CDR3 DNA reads TGTGCCAGCAGCTCGGGACAGGGAAATCAGCCCCAGCATTTT. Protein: CASSSGQGNQPQHF.

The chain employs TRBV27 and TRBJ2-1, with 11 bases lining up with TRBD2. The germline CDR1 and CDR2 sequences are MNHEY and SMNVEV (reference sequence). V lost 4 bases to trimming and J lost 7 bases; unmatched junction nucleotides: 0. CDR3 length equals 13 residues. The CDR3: CASSSSGGNEQFF. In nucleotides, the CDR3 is TGTGCCAGCAGTTCTAGCGGGGGGAATGAGCAGTTCTTC.

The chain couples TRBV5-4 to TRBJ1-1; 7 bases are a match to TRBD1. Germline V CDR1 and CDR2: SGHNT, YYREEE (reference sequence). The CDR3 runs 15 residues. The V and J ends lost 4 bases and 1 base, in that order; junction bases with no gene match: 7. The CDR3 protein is CASSPTGHGNTEAFF. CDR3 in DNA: TGTGCCAGCAGCCCGACAGGGCATGGGAACACTGAAGCTTTCTTT.